One and the same sample provided the 12 T cell receptor beta chains below, sequenced in a study of identical twins. One entry per CDR3 protein, called by TCRdb with MiXCR from the 5' RACE reads. The sample has some 500,000 distinct CDR3 sequences, 14% seen once. Separately, the same data were catalogued under a study of yellow fever vaccine responses in identical twins.

Specimen: CD4+ T cells sorted from blood. The receptor set was obtained from a woman aged 18-29 years in good health.

This chain uses TRBV5-1 with TRBJ2-3; 7 positions match TRBD1. CDR3 length equals 14 residues. Germline loops: CDR1 SGHRS, CDR2 YFSETQ. J gave up 2 bases and V 2 bases, and 2 bases lay outside the gene matches. CDR3 loop: CASSLQGLTDTQYF. The CDR3 DNA follows: TGCGCCAGCAGCTTACAGGGGCTCACAGATACGCAGTATTTT.

The chain has TRBV3-1 and TRBJ1-6, with 7 bases lining up with TRBD1. From germline, CDR1 is LGHDT and CDR2 YNNKEL (reference sequence). The V segment lost 4 bases and the J segment 6 bases; nucleotides outside the gene matches: 6. The CDR3 contains 15 residues. CDR3 sequence (DNA): TGTGCCAGCAGCCCAGCGGGACAGCTTAATTCACCCCTCCACTTT. Protein product: CASSPAGQLNSPLHF.

This clonotype was seen more than once but under ten times. The chain joins TRBV29-1 to TRBJ2-5; TRBD1 agrees at 7 bases. Germline CDR1 reads SQVTM; CDR2 reads ANQGSEA. The CDR3 extends over 14 amino acids. Trimming cost V 3 bases and J 10 bases; bases outside gene matches: 14. DNA for the CDR3: TGCAGCGTTGAGACAGACAGGGTACGGGGAGACCAGTACTTC. Translation gives CSVETDRVRGDQYF.

The chain is built from TRBV28 and TRBJ2-1; no firm D call. The CDR3 covers 13 residues. Germline-derived CDR1 and CDR2 are MDHEN and SYDVKM. The V gene lost 2 bases and the J gene lost 8 bases, with 10 bases spanning the gap. The CDR3 region is CASSLTVPHEQFF. The CDR3 DNA sequence: TGTGCCAGCAGTTTAACAGTACCCCATGAGCAGTTCTTC.

This clonotype was counted a few times. The V and J genes are TRBV28 and TRBJ1-3; TRBD1 might be the D (6 bases). From germline, CDR1 is MDHEN and CDR2 SYDVKM. CDR3 length: 12 residues. V lost 5 bases and J 7 bases, leaving 9 bases between the germline ends. The CDR3 sequence: CASSNRGNTIYF. CDR3 DNA: TGTGCCAGCAGTAATAGGGGGAACACCATATATTTT. Together with reference TRBV28 and TRBJ1-3, the CDR3 gives the full variable domain: DVKVTQSSRYLVKRTGEKVFLECVQDMDHENMFWYRQDPGLGLRLIYFSYDVKMKEKGDIPEGYSVSREKKERFSLILESASTNQTSMYLCASSNRGNTIYFGEGSWLTVV.

CDR3 residues: CAWMGPNNSPLHF. CDR3 in DNA: TGTGCCTGGATGGGTCCCAATAATTCACCCCTCCACTTT. The chain uses TRBV30 and TRBJ1-6; D unclear. Germline-derived CDR1 and CDR2 are GTSNPN and SVGIG (reference sequence). Between the trimmed V and J ends, which lost 4 bases and 5 bases, there was a span of 9 bases. The CDR3 runs to 13 residues.

The V gene is TRBV6-1, the J gene TRBJ2-6, with D perhaps matching TRBD1 (5 bases). The CDR3 is 15 residues long. Trimming removed 3 bases from V and 4 bases from J, with 10 bases in between. The germline V gene encodes CDR1 MNHNS and CDR2 SASEGT. In DNA form, the CDR3 reads TGTGCCAGCAGTGATCAGGGCTCCGGGGCCAACGTCCTGACTTTC. Translation gives CASSDQGSGANVLTF.

In its sample, this clonotype was seen a few times. The V gene is TRBV19, the J gene TRBJ2-7; D is possibly TRBD1 or TRBD2 (5 bases each). The CDR3 runs to 17 residues. The ends were cut back, 3 bases at V and 0 bases at J, with 18 bases in the middle. The germline CDR1 and CDR2 sequences are LNHDA and SQIVND (reference sequence). The CDR3 DNA reads as TGTGCCAGTAGTATCACCGGGACGGCTTACCCCTCCTACGAGCAGTACTTC. It specifies CASSITGTAYPSYEQYF.

This clonotype was observed at least ten times. CDR3 sequence: CASRLERNSYEQYF. The CDR3, as DNA: TGTGCCAGCCGACTGGAGCGGAACTCCTACGAGCAGTACTTC. V usage is TRBV6-1 and J usage is TRBJ2-7, with D maybe TRBD2 (5 bases). CDR3 size: 14 residues. V shed 8 bases and J shed 0 bases, with 14 bases lying between them. Germline lookup yields CDR1 MNHNS and CDR2 SASEGT.

This clonotype came up once. The chain combines TRBV19 with TRBJ1-2; 8 bases are a match to TRBD1. The CDR3 consists of 15 residues. Germline V gene lookup returns CDR1 LNHDA and CDR2 SQIVND (reference sequence). With V trimmed by 1 base and J by 3 bases, 4 bases remained unmatched. CDR3 sequence reads: CASSIGPGGDYGYTF. The CDR3 DNA reads TGTGCCAGTAGTATAGGCCCAGGGGGCGACTATGGCTACACCTTC.

This sequence joins TRBV5-1 and TRBJ2-3; no clear D. The germline V gene encodes CDR1 SGHRS and CDR2 YFSETQ. This CDR3 region has 16 residues. Trimming took off 4 bases at V and 0 bases at J, with 15 bases between the two ends. As DNA, the CDR3 is TGCGCCAGCAGCCCGCGACCGAAAGTTAGCACAGATACGCAGTATTTT. This sequence encodes CASSPRPKVSTDTQYF.

The J gene is TRBJ2-2, the V gene TRBV28; 11 nucleotides align to TRBD1. Germline values: CDR1 MDHEN, CDR2 SYDVKM. V lost 4 bases to trimming and J lost 2 bases; unmatched junction nucleotides: 15. The CDR3 is 20 amino acids. This CDR3 reads CASSSSGTGGASGNTGELFF. CDR3 bases: TGTGCCAGCAGTTCTTCCGGGACAGGGGGGGCTAGCGGTAACACCGGGGAGCTGTTTTTT.